Each of the 17 T cell receptor beta chains below was sequenced from the same sample in a study of sequential checkpoint blockade in melanoma. Profiled with immunoSEQ multiplex PCR; TCRdb holds only in-frame clones, not every one. The data contain approximately 12,000 clones, about 65% of them seen just once; the ten biggest clones take up over 20%. Regarding treatment: randomized to nivolumab then ipilimumab (arm A) or the reverse (arm B). Specimen: CD8+ T cells sorted from blood (inferred from file names), collected from a patient given nivolumab and ipilimumab in sequence. These receptors originate from a human donor with melanoma.

CDR3 sequence reads: CASSHDSPNEKLFF. The CDR3 nucleotides are TGTGCCAGCAGCCACGACAGCCCGAATGAAAAACTGTTTTTT. This chain joins TRBV28 and TRBJ1-4; D perhaps matches TRBD1 (5 bases). Germline V lookup: CDR1 MDHEN, CDR2 SYDVKM. The CDR3 has 14 amino acids. The ends were cut back, 6 bases at V and 5 bases at J, with 13 bases in the middle.

The rearrangement joins TRBV11-3 to TRBJ2-7, with 9 bases identical to TRBD1. Germline trimming cut 4 bases from V and 2 bases from J; bases unmatched to any gene: 6. In germline, CDR1 is SGHNT, CDR2 YENEEA. The CDR3 consists of 15 residues. The DNA of the CDR3 is TGTGCCAGCAGCTCACTTACAGGGGGCCCCTACGAGCAGTACTTC. Its translation: CASSSLTGGPYEQYF.

The chain is built from TRBV11-2 and TRBJ2-7; 7 nucleotides agree with TRBD2. Trimming removed 5 bases from V and 4 bases from J; junction bases left unmatched: 8. The germline V gene encodes CDR1 SGHAT and CDR2 FQNNGV. This CDR3 has 14 residues. The CDR3 DNA is TGTGCCAGCAGCCCGGGACCGGGAGGATACGAGCAGTACTTC. Translation gives CASSPGPGGYEQYF.

The CDR3 bases are TGTGCCAGTAGTATAGATATGGAGTACGAGCAGTACTTC. It encodes CASSIDMEYEQYF. The chain carries TRBV19 and TRBJ2-7; no definite D call. This CDR3 comprises 13 residues. CDR1 and CDR2 (germline): LNHDA, SQIVND (reference sequence). V was clipped by 0 bases and J by 4 bases, with 7 bases between them.

The gene calls are TRBV28 and TRBJ2-3; 12 bases are shared with TRBD2. CDR1 and CDR2 from the germline V gene are MDHEN and SYDVKM. The CDR3 is 20 amino acids. J gave up 2 bases and V 8 bases, and 20 bases lay outside the gene matches. The DNA of the CDR3 is TGTGCCAGCGCCGCGGCCATGGGGGCTAGCGGGAGGGCCTACACAGATACGCAGTATTTT. This gives the protein CASAAAMGASGRAYTDTQYF.

The V gene is TRBV5-6, the J gene TRBJ2-1; tentatively, D is TRBD2 (5 bases). Germline CDR1 SGHDT, CDR2 YYEEEE. The CDR3 has 12 amino acids. V was cut by 2 bases and J by 6 bases, with 6 bases left in between. CDR3 DNA sequence: TGTGCCAGCAGCTTAGCGGTCAATGAGCAGTTCTTC. Amino acids: CASSLAVNEQFF.

This clone was counted once. The chain carries TRBV6-5 and TRBJ1-2; D not certain. This CDR3 is 11 amino acids long. Between the trimmed V and J ends, which lost 0 bases and 7 bases, there was a span of 3 bases. Germline V CDR1 and CDR2: MNHEY, SVGAGI. The CDR3 coding sequence is TGTGCCAGCAGTTACTCCAGTGGCTACACCTTC. This sequence encodes CASSYSSGYTF.

The J gene is TRBJ1-4, the V gene TRBV7-6, with a tentative D call TRBD1 (5 bases). CDR1 is SGHVS, CDR2 FNYEAQ, per germline. The V end was cut by 1 base, the J end by 5 bases, with 11 bases between. This CDR3 has 15 residues. The CDR3 here is CASSLVLGQNEKLFF. CDR3 nucleotide sequence: TGTGCCAGCAGCTTAGTGCTGGGGCAAAATGAAAAACTGTTTTTT.

The rearrangement uses TRBV11-2 and TRBJ2-7, with TRBD2 matching 8 bases. The germline V gene encodes CDR1 SGHAT and CDR2 FQNNGV. The CDR3 loop spans 13 amino acids. J was trimmed by 4 bases and V by 5 bases; bases with no gene match: 4. CDR3 coding DNA: TGTGCCAGCAGCCTTGGACTAGCTTACGAGCAGTACTTC. Translated: CASSLGLAYEQYF.

The chain is built from TRBV2 and TRBJ2-7; 7 bases agree with TRBD1. The CDR3 has 14 amino acids. In germline, CDR1 is SNHLY, CDR2 FYNNEI. After removal of 8 bases from V and 0 bases from J, the junction contained 7 bases not matched to a gene. The CDR3 coding sequence is TGTGCCAGCTGTGGGACAGACGACTCCTACGAGCAGTACTTC. Protein sequence: CASCGTDDSYEQYF. Full variable domain (remainder filled in from reference TRBV2 and TRBJ2-7): EPEVTQTPSHQVTQMGQEVILRCVPISNHLYFYWYRQILGQKVEFLVSFYNNEISEKSEIFDDQFSVERPDGSNFTLKIRSTKLEDSAMYFCASCGTDDSYEQYFGPGTRLTVT.

CDR3 loop: CASSLGGQSSGNTIYF. In DNA form, the CDR3 reads TGTGCCAGCAGCTTAGGGGGACAGAGCTCTGGAAACACCATATATTTT. This chain uses TRBV7-8 with TRBJ1-3, with 7 positions matching TRBD1. Germline V gene data show CDR1 as SGHVS and CDR2 as FQNEAQ. The CDR3 covers 16 residues. Trimming took 1 base from V and 0 from J; bases not matched to a gene: 3.

This clone was observed a handful of times. The CDR3 region is CASSLARGQKTQYF. In DNA form, the CDR3 reads TGTGCCAGCAGCTTGGCCAGGGGGCAAAAGACCCAGTACTTC. This chain joins TRBV5-6 and TRBJ2-5; 8 nucleotides agree with TRBD1. Germline assignment: CDR1 SGHDT and CDR2 YYEEEE. The CDR3 has 14 residues. V lost 0 bases and J lost 6; bases outside the gene matches: 4.

V gene TRBV27 combines with J gene TRBJ1-1; possibly TRBD1 for D (5 bases). The germline V gene encodes CDR1 MNHEY and CDR2 SMNVEV (reference sequence). The V gene lost 2 bases and the J gene lost 0 bases, with 10 bases spanning the gap. There are 15 residues in the CDR3. This CDR3 reads CASSLGAGLNTEAFF. The CDR3 bases are TGTGCCAGCAGTTTAGGCGCAGGGCTGAACACTGAAGCTTTCTTT.

The chain joins TRBV5-5 to TRBJ1-1, with TRBD1 as a possible D gene (5 bases). CDR1 is SGHKS and CDR2 is YYEKEE in the germline V gene (reference sequence). The V and J ends lost 3 bases and 3 bases respectively, with 12 bases between them. The CDR3 is 14 residues long. CDR3 DNA: TGTGCCAGCAGCTCTGAACTCAGGGACACTGAAGCTTTCTTT. This encodes CASSSELRDTEAFF.

This chain links TRBV10-1 with TRBJ2-7; D gene unclear. The length of the CDR3 is 14 residues. V was cut by 0 bases and J by 2 bases, with 8 bases left in between. CDR1 and CDR2 from the germline V gene are WNHNN and SYGVQD (reference sequence). In DNA form, the CDR3 reads TGCGCCAGCAGTGAGTCTAGAACCCCCTACGAGCAGTACTTC. Its protein product is CASSESRTPYEQYF.

This chain uses TRBV6-5 with TRBJ2-2; TRBD1 matches 7 bases. The CDR3 is 14 residues long. CDR1 MNHEY and CDR2 SVGAGI come from the germline V gene. The V gene end was trimmed by 11 bases and the J gene end by 9 bases; junction bases not matched to a gene: 15. CDR3 residues: CAAAIDRDGWELFF. In DNA form, the CDR3 reads TGTGCCGCAGCCATAGACAGGGATGGGTGGGAGCTGTTTTTT.

The chain couples TRBV6-6 to TRBJ2-1; 8 bases map to TRBD1. Losses at the gene ends were 0 bases for V and 3 bases for J; bases not matched to a gene: 1. This CDR3 region has 15 residues. Per germline, CDR1 MNHNY and CDR2 SVGAGI (reference sequence). The chain's CDR3 is CASSYSTGDYNEQFF. CDR3 bases: TGTGCCAGCAGTTACTCGACAGGGGACTACAATGAGCAGTTCTTC.